This TCR beta chain originates from a study of shared clonotypes between healthy human individuals. At the level of the study: Donor composition was a couple of women and a few men, aged 18 to 49. The plates for each donor numbered three CD4 naive, three CD4 memory, two CD8 naive and one CD8 memory.

Germline loops: CDR1 SGHAT, CDR2 FQNNGV. CDR3 size: 14 residues. V gave up 4 bases and J gave up 4 bases, with 14 bases separating them. Regarding this clone: Antigen specificity is unknown. Other DNA sequences from this sample encode an identical CDR3 as well.

Study results and limitations: In general, naive subsets displayed greater estimated richness than memory subsets did.

Deep was the level used in running the assay. Produced via immunoSEQ multiplex PCR; TCRdb's table is partial and in-frame only. This repertoire shows around 1,100,000 clones, approximately 75% found once; its top ten account for 0.89%. Sequencing was performed on memory CD4+ T cells from PBMCs. Subset given: CD45RA-negative fraction. The chain links TRBV11-2 to TRBJ2-7; weak D call: TRBD2 (6 bases). This receptor was obtained from a man between 18 and 29 years old in good health. Some clones in this sample may be carry-over from other donors' samples. The DNA for the CDR3 is TGTGCCAGCAGCTCAACCCGGGGGTCTTACGAGCAGTACTTC. It yields the protein CASSSTRGSYEQYF. The full variable domain, rest sourced from reference TRBV11-2 and TRBJ2-7, is EAGVAQSPRYKIIEKRQSVAFWCNPISGHATLYWYQQILGQGPKLLIQFQNNGVVDDSQLPKDRFSAERLKGVDSTLKIQPAKLEDSAVYLCASSSTRGSYEQYFGPGTRLTVT.